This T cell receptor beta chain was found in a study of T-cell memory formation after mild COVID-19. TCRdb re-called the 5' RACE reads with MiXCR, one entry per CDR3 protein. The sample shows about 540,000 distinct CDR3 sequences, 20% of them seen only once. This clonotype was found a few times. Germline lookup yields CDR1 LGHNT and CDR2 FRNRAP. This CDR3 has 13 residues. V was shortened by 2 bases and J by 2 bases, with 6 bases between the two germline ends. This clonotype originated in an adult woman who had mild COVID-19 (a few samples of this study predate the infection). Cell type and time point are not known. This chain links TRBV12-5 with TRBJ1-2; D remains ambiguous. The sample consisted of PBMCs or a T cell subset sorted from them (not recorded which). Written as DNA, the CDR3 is TGTGCTAGTGGTTTGTACCCGAACTATGGCTACACCTTC. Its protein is CASGLYPNYGYTF.